The rows below give T cell receptor beta chains drawn from one sample of a study of blood T cell repertoires in COVID-19. Only in-frame clones appear in the TCRdb table, and some are missing; sequencing was by immunoSEQ multiplex PCR. The sample has 65,000 to 85,000 clones; around 79% are singletons. The specimen was peripheral blood. These TCRs come from a man aged 50 to 59 with active or convalescent COVID-19. The CDR3 runs from the conserved cysteine through the conserved F or W. D genes are given only for firm matches. Clone size is given for some rows only: seen once, a few or many times, or a class if the clone is expanded.

size,D,J,V,DNA,CDR3
NA,NA,TRBJ1-2,TRBV5-3,TGTGCCAGAAGCGTTACTCATGGCTACACCTTC,CARSVTHGYTF
NA,NA,TRBJ2-7,TRBV19,TGTGCCAGTAGTACGGACAGACACTACGAGCAGTACTTC,CASSTDRHYEQYF
few,TRBD2,TRBJ2-2,TRBV2,TGTGCCAGCATTGCCGGGGGGGCCGACACCGGGGAGCTGTTTTTT,CASIAGGADTGELFF
NA,TRBD2,TRBJ2-1,TRBV5-1,TGCGCCAGCAGCTTGGAGGGGCGGGGGGACTACAATGAGCAGTTCTTC,CASSLEGRGDYNEQFF
few,NA,TRBJ1-5,TRBV19,TGTGCCAGTAGTATACGACAGACACGTCGACCGAGTCTGCCCCAGCATTTT,CASSIRQTRRPSLPQHF
NA,NA,TRBJ2-2,TRBV9,TGTGCCAGCAGCGCCACCTGGACAGCCATGTCGGGGGAGCTGTTTTTT,CASSATWTAMSGELFF
NA,NA,TRBJ2-4,TRBV10-1,TGCGCCAGCTCACAGACCACCGGGGAGGGGACACAGAAAAACATTCAGTACTTC,CASSQTTGEGTQKNIQYF
once,TRBD1,TRBJ1-1,TRBV11-1,TGTGCCAGCAGCTGGACAGGGCCTGAAGCTTTCTTT,CASSWTGPEAFF
NA,NA,TRBJ2-3,TRBV6-5,TGTGCCAGCAGTTACTCAGGGCAGGGGATAGATACGCAGTATTTT,CASSYSGQGIDTQYF
few,NA,TRBJ1-5,TRBV19,TGTGCCAGTAGTATAGATCCGAGCAATCAGCCCCAGCATTTT,CASSIDPSNQPQHF
few,NA,TRBJ2-3,TRBV5-1,TGCGCCAGCAGCTTGGCAGGACAGCCCACAGATACGCAGTATTTT,CASSLAGQPTDTQYF
NA,NA,TRBJ1-5,TRBV6-1,TGTGCCAGCAGTGAATTGGCAGGGAGCAATCAGCCCCAGCATTTT,CASSELAGSNQPQHF
NA,NA,TRBJ2-5,TRBV5-6,TGTGCCAGCAGCTTGCCGGGGATGGGAGAGACCCAGTACTTC,CASSLPGMGETQYF
NA,TRBD2,TRBJ2-2,TRBV7-3,TGTGCCAGCAGCTTACGGGGGGCGAACACCGGGGAGCTGTTTTTT,CASSLRGANTGELFF
few,TRBD2,TRBJ2-5,TRBV7-3,TGTGCCAGCAGGAAGGGGACTAGCGGGGGTGAGACCCAGTACTTC,CASRKGTSGGETQYF
NA,TRBD1,TRBJ1-2,TRBV7-9,TGTGCCAGCAGCCTACAGGGGTCCTATGGCTACACCTTC,CASSLQGSYGYTF
NA,TRBD2,TRBJ2-3,TRBV7-9,TGTGCCAGCAGCTTAGGGCTAGCGGGGAGCACAGATACGCAGTATTTT,CASSLGLAGSTDTQYF
NA,TRBD1,TRBJ2-3,TRBV29-1,TGCAGCGTTGAAGGCGACAGGGAGAGCACAGATACGCAGTATTTT,CSVEGDRESTDTQYF
NA,TRBD1,TRBJ1-2,TRBV6-5,TGTGCCAGCAGTTACCAGGGGGTGCAAGGCTACACTTTC,CASSYQGVQGYTF
NA,TRBD1,TRBJ1-1,TRBV29-1,TGCAGCGTTTGGACAGGGAACACTGAAGCTTTCTTT,CSVWTGNTEAFF
NA,TRBD2,TRBJ2-3,TRBV7-2,TGTGCCAGCTCGAGACTAGCGAGTAGCACAGATACGCAGTATTTT,CASSRLASSTDTQYF
NA,TRBD1,TRBJ2-1,TRBV7-2,TGTGCCAGCAGCGTACAGGGGGTAACCTACAATGAGCAGTTCTTC,CASSVQGVTYNEQFF
NA,TRBD2,TRBJ2-1,TRBV19,TGTGCCAGTAGTAGGGGCAGCGGGGGCATCTCCTACAATGAGCAGTTCTTC,CASSRGSGGISYNEQFF
NA,NA,TRBJ2-1,TRBV18,TGTGCCAGCTCACCAGGGCAGGGCTCCTACAATGAGCAGTTCTTC,CASSPGQGSYNEQFF
NA,TRBD1,TRBJ1-2,TRBV25-1,TGTGCCAGCAGTGAATGGCAGGGGGAGCACTATGGCTACACCTTC,CASSEWQGEHYGYTF
many,TRBD2,TRBJ2-1,TRBV14,TGTGCCAGCAGCCGAGGGCATAGCGGGTCCCCGGGGAATGAGCAGTTCTTC,CASSRGHSGSPGNEQFF
NA,TRBD2,TRBJ2-2,TRBV19,TGTGCCAGTGGGCTAGCGGGGAACACCGGGGAGCTGTTTTTT,CASGLAGNTGELFF
NA,NA,TRBJ1-4,TRBV4-1,TGCGCCAGCAGCCAAGAAAGTTCTCGGGGGGGAAAACTGTTTTTT,CASSQESSRGGKLFF